A single sample is the source of the 16 T cell receptor beta chains below, sequenced in a study of tumor-infiltrating lymphocytes in primary liver carcinoma. Making TCR beta cDNA involved around 540 ng total RNA and a constant-region primer. The TCR beta library was amplified through three nested multiplex PCR rounds in a modified ARM-PCR procedure. TRBV1-TRBV30 forward primers paired with a C-beta reverse primer were used in the first two PCR rounds, which ran approximately 10 cycles each. In TCRdb, the multiplex PCR reads were re-called with MiXCR into one record per CDR3 protein. The sample contains about 180,000 distinct CDR3 sequences, 50% to 75% of which appear only once. Blood RNA originated from unsorted whole blood, with germline DNA additionally extracted. The source material was peripheral blood. The receptors derive from a man aged 35 to 55 with primary liver carcinoma and hepatitis B virus infection.

Of note for this clonotype: A read error may produce the germline difference seen at one junction end. The rearrangement uses TRBV11-2 and TRBJ2-3; TRBD2 matches at 9 bases. Germline V gives CDR1 SGHAT, CDR2 FQNNGV. CDR3 size: 17 residues. CDR3 residues: CASSPSASGISTDAQYF. Here the CDR3 DNA reads TGTGCCAGCAGCCCTAGCGCTAGCGGGATTAGTACAGATGCGCAGTATTTT. Using reference TRBV11-2 and TRBJ2-3 for the parts outside the CDR3, the full variable domain is EAGVAQSPRYKIIEKRQSVAFWCNPISGHATLYWYQQILGQGPKLLIQFQNNGVVDDSQLPKDRFSAERLKGVDSTLKIQPAKLEDSAVYLCASSPSASGISTDAQYFGPGTRLTVL.

Worth noting for this clonotype: A single base separates this from a much larger clone, so it may be a read error. The J gene is TRBJ2-1, the V gene TRBV11-2; perhaps TRBD2 as D (5 bases). The CDR3 consists of 17 residues. Germline V gene data show CDR1 as SGHAT and CDR2 as FQNNGV. Trimming shortened V by 2 bases and J by 2 bases, and 16 bases separated the two germline ends. The CDR3 DNA reads as TGTGCCAGCAGCTTAATTCACGATCCTAGCACCTACAATGAGCAGTTCTTC. This translates into CASSLIHDPSTYNEQFF.

V and J are TRBV12-3 or TRBV12-4 and TRBJ2-3; D is undetermined. Trimming shortened V by 5 bases and J by 2 bases, and 5 bases separated the two germline ends. The CDR3 has 12 residues. The CDR3 DNA is TGTGCCAGCAGTCTTTACACAGATACGCAGTATTTT. This gives the protein CASSLYTDTQYF.

For this clonotype: A single base separates this from a much larger clone, so it may be a read error. The chain couples TRBV11-2 to TRBJ2-7, with 8 bases identical to TRBD2. The germline V gene has CDR1 SGHAT and CDR2 FQNNGV. V trimming: 5 bases; J trimming: 3 bases; junction bases outside the gene matches: 12. This CDR3 is built from 16 residues. The CDR3 sequence: CASSLGTRGSVYEQYF. CDR3 bases: TGTGCCAGCAGCCTCGGGACTAGAGGCTCTGTCTACGAGCAGTACTTC.

At least ten counts were recorded for this clonotype. V is TRBV4-2 and J is TRBJ1-4, with D maybe TRBD1 (6 bases). V lost 2 bases and J 10 bases, leaving 14 bases between the germline ends. In germline, CDR1 is LGHNA, CDR2 YNFKEQ. CDR3 length: 14 amino acids. The CDR3 reads CASSQRSRGSKLFF. The CDR3, as DNA: TGTGCCAGCAGCCAAAGGTCGAGGGGGTCAAAACTGTTTTTT.

This clonotype was observed a handful of times. For the CDR3, the DNA is TGTGCCAGCAGTGGGGACACCCAAGAGACCCAGTACTTC. It codes for CASSGDTQETQYF. The rearrangement links TRBV6-6 to TRBJ2-5; TRBD1 is a possible D gene (6 bases). The CDR3 runs 13 residues. Trimming stripped 5 bases from V and 1 base from J, with 8 bases between. CDR1 is MNHNY and CDR2 is SVGAGI in the germline V gene (reference sequence).

This clonotype has at least ten counts. The rearrangement joins TRBV11-2 to TRBJ2-1; tentatively, D is TRBD2 (6 bases). The CDR3 is made up of 15 amino acids. Germline V gives CDR1 SGHAT, CDR2 FQNNGV. Trimming took off 5 bases at V and 0 bases at J, with 11 bases between the two ends. CDR3: CASSEGLNSYNEQFF. As DNA, the CDR3 is TGTGCCAGCAGCGAAGGACTAAACTCCTACAATGAGCAGTTCTTC.

This clonotype was seen a handful of times. The V gene is TRBV12-3 or TRBV12-4, the J gene TRBJ1-2; D gene unclear. CDR3 length: 13 residues. The V end was cut by 7 bases, the J end by 2 bases, with 11 bases between. CDR3 nucleotides: TGTGCCAGCACCATCGAGGGAAACTATGGCTACACCTTC. Amino acid sequence: CASTIEGNYGYTF.

Remarks on this clonotype: This may come from a read error, since a much larger clone is one base off. V usage is TRBV29-1 and J usage is TRBJ1-2; D is undetermined. In germline, CDR1 is SQVTM, CDR2 ANQGSEA. The CDR3 is 12 amino acids. The CDR3 nucleotides read TGCCGCGTTGTCCAGGACGTCTATGGCTACACCTTC. It translates to CRVVQDVYGYTF.

The chain employs TRBV7-9 and TRBJ2-1; 15 bases agree with TRBD2. There are 17 residues in the CDR3. Losses at the gene ends were 4 bases for V and 10 bases for J; bases not matched to a gene: 11. CDR1 is SEHNR and CDR2 is FQNEAQ in the germline V gene (reference sequence). CDR3 region: CASSSNSGLAGGREQFF. Here the CDR3 DNA reads TGTGCCAGCAGCTCGAACTCAGGACTAGCGGGAGGGAGGGAGCAGTTCTTC.

Turning to this clonotype: Mismatch with germline at one junction end may stem from a read error. This chain joins TRBV11-2 and TRBJ2-3; weak D call: TRBD1 (6 bases). Germline V gives CDR1 SGHAT, CDR2 FQNNGV. The length of the CDR3 is 12 residues. This chain's CDR3 is CARGARTDTQHF. The CDR3 region has the DNA TGTGCCAGGGGGGCGAGGACAGATACGCAGCACTTT.

This rearrangement joins TRBV6-6 to TRBJ2-7; TRBD1 matches 10 bases. The germline CDR1 and CDR2 sequences are MNHNY and SVGAGI (reference sequence). V shed 0 bases and J 7 bases; nucleotides not matched to a gene: 15. CDR3 length: 18 residues. The DNA for the CDR3 is TGTGCCAGCAGTTACTCGCCTCGCGCGGGGACAGGGGTAGATGAGCAGTACTTC. Its protein is CASSYSPRAGTGVDEQYF.

This clonotype came up once. The junction differs from germline at one of its ends, possibly a read error. V usage is TRBV11-1 and J usage is TRBJ2-3, with D possibly being TRBD2 (8 bases). The CDR3 is 17 amino acids. The germline V gene encodes CDR1 SGHAT and CDR2 FQDESV (reference sequence). The CDR3 reads CASSFLLTSEGADTRYF. In nucleotides, the CDR3 is TGTGCCAGTAGCTTCCTCCTGACTAGCGAGGGGGCAGATACGCGGTATTTT. Full variable domain (remainder filled in from reference TRBV11-1 and TRBJ2-3): EAEVAQSPRYKITEKSQAVAFWCDPISGHATLYWYRQILGQGPELLVQFQDESVVDDSQLPKDRFSAERLKGVDSTLKIQPAELGDSAMYLCASSFLLTSEGADTRYFGPGTRLTVL.

This clonotype has a single count. This may stem from a read error, because a much larger clone lies one nucleotide away. J is TRBJ2-5 and V is TRBV4-2; maybe TRBD2 (6 bases). This CDR3 region has 15 residues. Germline V gives CDR1 LGHNA, CDR2 YNFKEQ. Written as DNA, the CDR3 is TGTGCCAGCAGGCAAGGGGCGGGATTGGGAGAGACCCAGTACTTC. The encoded protein is CASRQGAGLGETQYF.

The table lists this clonotype with a few counts. The chain couples TRBV29-1 to TRBJ2-7; maybe TRBD2 (6 bases). The CDR3 loop spans 14 amino acids. Germline V gene sequence: CDR1 SQVTM, CDR2 ANQGSEA. Trimming shortened V by 8 bases and J by 0 bases, and 17 bases separated the two germline ends. This CDR3 reads CSSRRGPNSYEQYF. The DNA for the CDR3 is TGCAGCTCCCGGAGGGGACCTAACTCCTACGAGCAGTACTTC.

This clonotype was counted once. The chain has TRBV28 and TRBJ1-1; 7 positions agree with TRBD1. Germline V gives CDR1 MDHEN, CDR2 SYDVKM. J was trimmed by 7 bases and V by 5 bases; bases with no gene match: 4. The CDR3 covers 12 residues. The CDR3 spells CASSGTVGEAFF. CDR3 DNA sequence: TGTGCCAGCAGTGGGACAGTAGGTGAAGCTTTCTTT.